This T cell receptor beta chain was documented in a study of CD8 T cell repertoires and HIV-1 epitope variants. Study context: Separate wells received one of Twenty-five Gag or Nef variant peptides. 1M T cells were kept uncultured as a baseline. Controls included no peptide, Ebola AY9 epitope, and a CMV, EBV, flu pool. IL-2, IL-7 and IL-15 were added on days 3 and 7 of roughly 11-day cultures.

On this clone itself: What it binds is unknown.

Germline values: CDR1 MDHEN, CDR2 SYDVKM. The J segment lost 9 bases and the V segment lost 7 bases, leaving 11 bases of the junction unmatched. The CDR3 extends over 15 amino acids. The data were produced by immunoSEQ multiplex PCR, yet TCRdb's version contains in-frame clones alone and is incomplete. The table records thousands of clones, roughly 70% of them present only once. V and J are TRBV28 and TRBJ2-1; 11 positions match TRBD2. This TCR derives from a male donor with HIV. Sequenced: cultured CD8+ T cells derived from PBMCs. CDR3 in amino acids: CASMFIAGGLPEQFF. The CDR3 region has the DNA TGTGCCAGCATGTTTATAGCGGGGGGGCTTCCTGAGCAGTTCTTC. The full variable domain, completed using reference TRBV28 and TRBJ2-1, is DVKVTQSSRYLVKRTGEKVFLECVQDMDHENMFWYRQDPGLGLRLIYFSYDVKMKEKGDIPEGYSVSREKKERFSLILESASTNQTSMYLCASMFIAGGLPEQFFGPGTRLTVL.